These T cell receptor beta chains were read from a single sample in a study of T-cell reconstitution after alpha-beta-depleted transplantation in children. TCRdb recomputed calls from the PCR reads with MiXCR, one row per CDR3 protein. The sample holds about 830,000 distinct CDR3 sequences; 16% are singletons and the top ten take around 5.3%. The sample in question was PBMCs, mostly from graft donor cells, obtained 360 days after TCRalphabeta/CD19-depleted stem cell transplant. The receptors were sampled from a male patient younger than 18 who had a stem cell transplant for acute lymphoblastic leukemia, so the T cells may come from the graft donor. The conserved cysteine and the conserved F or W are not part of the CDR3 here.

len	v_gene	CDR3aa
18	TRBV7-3	ASSLVARGTSGRTADEQF
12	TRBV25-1	ASSSRTVPYEQY
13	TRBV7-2	ASSLVPGGLTEAF
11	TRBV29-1	SVEAGLNTEAF
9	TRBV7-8	ASSLEAEQF
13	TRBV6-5	ASSNNRGLSFTQY
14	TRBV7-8	ASSRRRDFKPNEQF
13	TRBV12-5	ASGLPPRTGHEQF
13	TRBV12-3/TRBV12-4	ASSLGLGRADTQY
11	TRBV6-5	AISLSGAYGYT
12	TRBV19	ASSIEGSYNEQF
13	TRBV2	ASSERDGHYNEQF
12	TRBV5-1	ASSPGQGAYEQY
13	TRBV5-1	ASSELSGRVNEQY
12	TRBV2	ASSGSGNTGELF
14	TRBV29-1	SAKSPGTGKRVEAF
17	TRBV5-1	ASSLVRWQGALGKNIQY
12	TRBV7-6	ASSFRRGRETQY
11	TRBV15	ATSADGSYEQY
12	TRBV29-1	SVDELASGYEQY
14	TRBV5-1	ASSLVIVRDAGELF
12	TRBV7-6	ASSLQGLTGKLF
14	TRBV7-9	ASSHPGGVRSYEQY
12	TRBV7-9	ASSMTASSYEQY
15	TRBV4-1	ASSLVNDGGSHYEQY
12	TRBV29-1	SVEVLEGSYEQY
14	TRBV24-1	ATSDLGLARTGELF
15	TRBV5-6	ASSLGLAYLSSYEQY
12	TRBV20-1	SAPSPGGRATQY
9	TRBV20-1	SKPMNTEAF
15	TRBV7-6	ASSLVWREEVGHEQF
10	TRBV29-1	SVRVAKNIQY
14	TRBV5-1	ASSLAPQGGTGELF
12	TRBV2	ASSAGIENYGYT
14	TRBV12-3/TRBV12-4	ASSPPGLALIETQY
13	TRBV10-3	AISGHRGPNYGYT
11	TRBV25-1	ASSPGGDYEQY
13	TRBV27	ASSFIFAGNQPQH
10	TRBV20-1	SLIPGQPEAF
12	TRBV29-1	SVEDEWASYEQY
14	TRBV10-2	ASLSSGRTSYNEQF
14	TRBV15	ATSIESGRSYNEQF
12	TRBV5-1	ASSAGLPGETQY
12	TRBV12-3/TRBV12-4	ASSGTGGIDEQF
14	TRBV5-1	ASSLEWGVLNTEAF
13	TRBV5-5	ASSLDGTKAGEQY
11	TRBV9	ASSVEGAVGYT
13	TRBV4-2	ASSQGRGINYGYT
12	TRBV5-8	ASSLTWNTGELF
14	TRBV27	ASSPLGGGPNYEQY
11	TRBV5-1	ASSLNSYTEAF
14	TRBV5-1	ASSLLSTRAANEQF
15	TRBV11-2	ASSLVSSGRMAGELF
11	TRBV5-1	AIYSRTNYEQY